Listed below are T cell receptor beta chains from one sample, sequenced in a study of cytomegalovirus exposure and HLA in healthy donors. The assay was immunoSEQ multiplex PCR, and TCRdb's table has in-frame clones only and misses some. Its clone listing holds around 130,000 clones. The sample was PBMCs. Receptors were obtained from a woman between 35 and 50 years old in good health and CMV-seronegative. Both conserved end residues are part of each CDR3. The D gene is left open where the match is weak.

>TRBJ1-1|TRBV5-5|-
CASSLAVGAAFF
TGTGCCAGCAGCTTGGCCGTTGGGGCTGCTTTCTTT
>TRBJ1-2|TRBV4-3|-
CASSQDLRTAYGYTF
TGCGCCAGCAGCCAAGATCTTAGGACAGCTTATGGCTACACCTTC
>TRBJ2-7|TRBV4-1|TRBD1
CASSQVPGQDYEQYF
TGCGCCAGCAGCCAAGTACCGGGACAGGACTACGAGCAGTACTTC
>TRBJ1-1|TRBV7-9|TRBD1
CASSLGDRGRIGDTEAFF
TGTGCCAGCAGCTTAGGGGACAGGGGACGTATTGGCGACACTGAAGCTTTCTTT
>TRBJ2-5|TRBV28|-
CASSPTHPSVTQYF
TGTGCCAGCAGTCCAACCCACCCTAGTGTGACCCAGTACTTC
>TRBJ2-5|TRBV6-5|-
CASSYTYRVETQYF
TGTGCCAGCAGTTATACGTATCGGGTAGAGACCCAGTACTTC
>TRBJ2-7|TRBV27|-
CASSLNSFYEQYF
TGTGCCAGCAGTTTAAACAGCTTCTACGAGCAGTACTTC
>TRBJ2-1|TRBV7-8|TRBD2
CASSPRTSAYNEQFF
TGTGCCAGCAGCCCTAGGACTAGCGCCTACAATGAGCAGTTCTTC
>TRBJ1-5|TRBV10-2|-
CASSGYLREGDQPQHF
TGCGCCAGCAGTGGCTATCTCAGGGAAGGGGATCAGCCCCAGCATTTT
>TRBJ2-3|TRBV9|TRBD2
CASSVGSSGASTDTQYF
TGTGCCAGCAGCGTTGGTTCTAGCGGGGCTAGCACAGATACGCAGTATTTT
>TRBJ2-4|TRBV6-1|-
CASSLQGGVNIQYF
TGTGCCAGCAGCCTACAGGGAGGGGTCAACATTCAGTACTTC
>TRBJ2-2|TRBV11-2|-
CASSSFRGARTGELFF
TGTGCCAGCAGCTCATTTCGGGGGGCGCGCACCGGGGAGCTGTTTTTT
>TRBJ1-6|TRBV5-1|-
CASSLSGYQGRSPLHF
TGCGCCAGCAGCTTGTCAGGGTACCAGGGTCGCTCACCCCTCCACTTT
>TRBJ2-1|TRBV2|TRBD2
CASSGPGLAGGSSYNEQFF
TGTGCCAGCAGTGGGCCGGGACTAGCGGGGGGGTCCTCCTACAATGAGCAGTTCTTC
>TRBJ1-5|TRBV9|-
CASSVEGGVNQPQHF
TGTGCCAGCAGCGTAGAAGGGGGAGTCAATCAGCCCCAGCATTTT
>TRBJ1-6|TRBV4-3|-
CASSQGAIRGSPLHF
TGCGCCAGCAGCCAAGGGGCCATAAGGGGCTCACCCCTCCACTTT
>TRBJ2-3|TRBV10-2|TRBD1
CASKFSGTGGTDTQYF
TGCGCCAGCAAATTCTCCGGGACAGGGGGCACAGATACGCAGTATTTT
>TRBJ1-6|TRBV7-9|TRBD1
CASRGVAGTANSPLHF
TGTGCCAGCAGGGGGGTGGCCGGGACAGCCAATTCACCCCTCCACTTT
>TRBJ2-5|TRBV7-2|TRBD1
CASSPGPRQGTETQYF
TGTGCCAGCAGCCCTGGGCCGAGACAGGGGACGGAGACCCAGTACTTC
>TRBJ2-7|TRBV7-9|-
CASSLNTGFYEQYF
TGTGCCAGCAGCTTAAATACAGGGTTCTACGAGCAGTACTTC
>TRBJ2-5|TRBV19|TRBD1
CASSLGTGEVWETQYF
TGTGCCAGTAGTCTAGGGACAGGGGAAGTTTGGGAGACCCAGTACTTC
>TRBJ1-1|TRBV7-9|-
CASSYSNTEAFF
TGTGCCAGCAGTTACTCCAACACTGAAGCTTTCTTT